This T cell receptor beta chain was identified in a study of cytomegalovirus exposure and HLA in healthy donors (dated by TCRdb to about 2017). In the study overall: In an earlier analysis of some 550 of the donors, under 300 Gb of sequence data and roughly 100 million unique TCR beta sequences from 150 million to 200 million T cells were reported. An early release covering approximately 600 HLA-typed donors comprised approximately 290 gigabases of sequencing data and 85 million or so unique TCR sequences. The genetic ancestry cluster associated with self-reported Caucasian donors included around 76% of the 398 genotyped donors. The study aimed to test whether signatures of past pathogen exposure could be identified by cataloging public T cell receptors. The study profiled the T cell repertoires of around 700 subjects by immunosequencing and related them to cytomegalovirus serostatus. Besides the first cohort of 666 subjects, a separate validation cohort made up of roughly 130 different subjects was used. High-throughput TCR immunosequencing, statistical association of individual TCRs with disease status, and machine learning were combined to predict cytomegalovirus infection status. To study patterns of TCR occurrence, a later analysis re-analyzed previously published TCR beta repertoires from around 670 donors and added high-resolution HLA genotyping. The later analysis used no new phenotypic data to find candidate immune exposures, relying instead on TCR beta sequences and their occurrence across donors. An earlier analysis of about 600 of the donors used high-throughput TCR beta sequencing to judge whether each TCR beta V gene segment behaved as functional or pseudogenic. Alongside the repertoire data, information on donor age, sex, ethnicity and CMV serostatus was compiled. In a later genetic analysis, genome-wide SNP genotypes for about three fifths of the roughly 670 donors were used, and that subset was treated as a discovery cohort. Every discovery cohort repertoire had been produced on one sequencing platform. HLA typing covered class I and class II loci at four-digit resolution. Typing coverage varied by locus: roughly 629-640 donors for A, B, C, DRB1 and DQB1; roughly 520 for DQA1; 606 for DPA1; roughly 450 for DPB1. Four or five DR-DQ haplotypes were handled as single units for association and clustering, since linkage in the cohort was strong. Among roughly 400 genotyped donors of the cohort, an average of about 240,000 unique TCR beta nucleotide sequences was sequenced per donor, of which approximately 19% were non-productive.

For CDR1 and CDR2, the germline V gene (reference sequence) lists SGHAT and FQDESV. The CDR3 numbers 14 residues from cysteine through phenylalanine. The CDR3 DNA has 42 bases and is translated from base 1. V trim: 5 bases; J trim: 2 bases; unmatched bases: 3. Libraries were built with the immunoSEQ multiplex PCR assay. A mixture of 60 forward primers for TCR Vbeta segments and 13 reverse primers for TCR Jbeta segments was used in the multiplex PCR. The CDR3 region of rearranged TCR beta genes was amplified from genomic DNA with a multiplex PCR assay. The Illumina HiSeq System was used to sequence the amplified TCR beta libraries as 87-base-pair reads. For the original study's pipeline: A later analysis tallied 75 million to 95 million unique TCR beta chains across the 610 or so repertoires, and 10 million to 11 million of those chains were shared by two or more donors. Raw reads were error-corrected and collapsed into unique sequences with a nearest-neighbor algorithm that merged closely related sequences to remove PCR and sequencing errors. Alignment of CDR3 sequences to IMGT reference sequences was used to assign V, D and J gene segments. Each retained sequence needed at least a six-nucleotide match to both a V gene segment and a J gene segment. Rearrangements were classified as productive when the CDR3 lacked stop codons and remained in frame with V and J, and all other rearrangements were classified as non-productive. CDR3 was defined by IMGT convention, running from the second conserved V-encoded cysteine to the conserved J-encoded phenylalanine. In an earlier analysis of around 540 of the donors, sequences lacking an unambiguous match to a single V gene segment were excluded. In an earlier analysis of a few hundred of the donors, V segments were called functional above 56.7% productive rearrangements and were called segregating when the between-donor standard deviation exceeded 5%. A statistical classification framework was built to diagnose cytomegalovirus status from the catalog of TCR beta chain sequences. In a later analysis, V and J genes were assigned by comparing TCR nucleotide sequences against IMGT/GENE-DB human TR gene sequences. The TCRdist pipeline was used in a later analysis to assign CDR3 sequences and most-parsimonious VDJ recombination scenarios. In a later analysis, each TCR beta chain was defined by its CDR3 amino acid sequence together with its V-gene family, and reads lacking a unique V-gene family were excluded. A later analysis removed roughly 590 highly shared, low-generation-probability nucleotide sequences to deal with suspected cross-contamination and a sequencing artifact. A later analysis calculated a clonal expansion index for each public chain from normalized within-repertoire ranks of inferred template counts. A later analysis computed generation probabilities with a VDJ recombination model fitted to out-of-frame rearrangements, and checked the results against IGoR. In a later analysis, hypergeometric tests were used to score TCR-TCR, TCR-HLA and TCR-CMV co-occurrence, with a repertoire-size bias correction applied to TCR pairs. False discovery rates were estimated in a later analysis by permuting HLA or CMV assignments 20 times. In a later analysis, co-occurring TCRs were grouped using DBSCAN, with TCRdist sequence similarity added in when clustering inside HLA-allele-positive subsets. Repertoires with fewer than 30,000 or more than 120,000 public chains, plus five repertoires with anomalous nucleotide sharing, were excluded from co-occurrence clustering. This is the immuneACCESS table as TCRdb keeps it, with only in-frame sequences that have V and J called. A part of the clones is gone; compared with another copy, unresolved V genes explain less than half, and the rest is unexplained. That table is the source of V, J and clone size, and D and trimming were worked out from the DNA. The sample table records over 200,000 clones; more than 75% of these occur just once. In total, the top ten clones hold more than 5% of the sample.

Concerning this clone itself: Its binding antigen is unknown. Base qualities are not at hand, and no much larger clone is one base apart.

The cohort was made up of around 720 healthy bone marrow donors. At the time of sampling, every cohort member was nominally healthy, though immune exposures that went unrecorded were likely present. The donor was CMV seropositive and was included in the group of approximately 300 seropositive cohort members. A peripheral blood sample was provided by each donor, and peripheral blood mononuclear cells were used for TCR beta sequencing. Genomic DNA extraction from the blood cell samples was performed with the Qiagen DNeasy Blood Extraction Kit. Study-wide findings and limitations: For the cohort, immune exposure information was limited to CMV serostatus. A later genetic analysis reported fewer N-insertions in productive TCRs among donors in an Asian-associated ancestry cluster than the 666-donor mean. According to a later analysis, parvovirus B19, influenza, CMV and Epstein-Barr virus appeared linked to several top co-occurrence clusters. Most TCR sequences were observed very rarely across donors, whereas some public TCRs were present in many individuals. Presence/absence analyses assumed roughly uniform sequencing depth across donors, an assumption that may not hold. In vitro tests confirmed that a few of the cytomegalovirus-associated TCR beta chains recognize cytomegalovirus antigens. Some IMGT-functional V segments, including TRBV6-2 and TRBV6-3, could not be told apart with the 87-base-pair reads, so those segments were excluded. The cohort was sequenced for TCR beta chains only, and without alpha or paired-chain data the features that could be detected were limited. Because HLA typing was unavailable for some donors at each locus, only the typed subset was used in association tests. The authors suggested that the approach could potentially be generalized to other disease states and immunological phenotypes. In the study, some 180 TCR beta chains were listed as associated with cytomegalovirus. Assigning TCR associations to individual alleles was difficult when HLA alleles, especially DR and DQ, strongly co-occurred. Cytomegalovirus status was reported to be diagnosed by the classifier with high specificity and sensitivity in both the original and validation cohorts. According to a later analysis, TCR association rates differed among HLA loci, with DRB1 alleles showing the most associated TCRs and HLA-C alleles showing the fewest. V-gene and J-gene trimming of TCR beta chains was associated with a missense DCLRE1C variant in a later genetic analysis, and the association was replicated in an independent cohort. Because counts were too low, 15 or so rarely observed V segments, including chromosome 9 orphons, were excluded from the earlier analysis of 587 of the donors. Linkage disequilibrium might explain the correlated functional status among segregating V segments, but an unknown experimental factor could not be ruled out. A cluster of highly shared sequence variants was judged likely to be a technical artifact of the sequencing pipeline. A further reported finding was that TCR beta sequences accurately predicted the HLA-A and HLA-B alleles for most subjects in the first cohort. An earlier analysis of roughly 570 of the donors showed that most TCR beta V segments appeared in productive rearrangements either about 90% or about 30% of the time, which broadly matched IMGT annotations. A later analysis found that HLA-associated TCR beta chains were more clonally expanded and had lower generation probabilities than equally common non-associated chains. In a later analysis, most CMV-associated TCR beta chains were found to appear HLA-restricted, with HLA associations seemingly driven largely by CMV exposure. Specific HLA alleles were associated with roughly 17,000 TCR beta sequences at a false discovery rate of 0.05 in a later analysis.

The sequenced sample was PBMCs. The receptor comes from a woman aged 40 to 49 in good health and CMV-seropositive. The rearrangement joined TRBV11-1 to TRBJ2-1; a stretch of 7 junction bases matches TRBD1. The DNA sequence is TGTGCCAGCAGCCGACAGGGCCCCTACAATGAGCAGTTCTTC. This codes for CASSRQGPYNEQFF. Where the CDR3 stops, the reference TRBV11-1 and TRBJ2-1 genes take over; the full variable domain is EAEVAQSPRYKITEKSQAVAFWCDPISGHATLYWYRQILGQGPELLVQFQDESVVDDSQLPKDRFSAERLKGVDSTLKIQPAELGDSAMYLCASSRQGPYNEQFFGPGTRLTVL.